The T cell receptor beta chain described here comes from a study of response to subunit inactivated influenza vaccine. Findings and limits, study-wide: Authors suggested each seasonal flu vaccination may recruit only limited numbers of new T cells.

The sample holds many counts of this clonotype. Its target is unknown. TCRdb itself ran the RT-PCR reads through MiXCR, one entry per CDR3 protein. The sample holds about 700,000 distinct CDR3 sequences, 15% to 17% seen once. V was shortened by 2 bases and J by 2 bases, with 10 bases between the two germline ends. The CDR3 has 14 amino acids. CDR1 and CDR2 from the germline V gene are SGHTA and FQGNSA. Specimen: PBMCs from blood, collected less than 13 days after vaccination. The rearrangement joins TRBV7-2 to TRBJ2-7, with D tentatively TRBD1 or TRBD2 (6 bases each). The TCR was taken from a man aged 50-60 years who received an inactivated influenza vaccine. CDR3 in amino acids: CASSLRGPTYEQYF. In DNA, the CDR3 is TGTGCCAGCAGCTTACGGGGGCCGACCTACGAGCAGTACTTC.